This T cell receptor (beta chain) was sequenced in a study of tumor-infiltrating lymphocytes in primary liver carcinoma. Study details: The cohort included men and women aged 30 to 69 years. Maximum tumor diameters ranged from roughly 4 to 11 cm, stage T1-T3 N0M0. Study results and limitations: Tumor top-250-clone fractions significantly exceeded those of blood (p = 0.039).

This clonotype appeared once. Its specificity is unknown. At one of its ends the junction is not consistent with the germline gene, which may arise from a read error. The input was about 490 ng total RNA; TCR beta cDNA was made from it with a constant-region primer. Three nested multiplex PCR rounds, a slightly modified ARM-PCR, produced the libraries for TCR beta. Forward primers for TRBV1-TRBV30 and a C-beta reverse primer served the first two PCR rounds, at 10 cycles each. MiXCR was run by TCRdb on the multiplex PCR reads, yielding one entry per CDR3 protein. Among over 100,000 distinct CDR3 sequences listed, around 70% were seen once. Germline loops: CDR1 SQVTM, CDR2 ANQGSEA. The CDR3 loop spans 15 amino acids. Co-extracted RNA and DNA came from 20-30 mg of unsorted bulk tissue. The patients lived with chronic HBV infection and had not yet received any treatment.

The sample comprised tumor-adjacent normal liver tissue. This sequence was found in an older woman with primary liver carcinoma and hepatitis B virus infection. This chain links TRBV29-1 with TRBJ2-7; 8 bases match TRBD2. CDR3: CGVEGGRPPFYKQYF. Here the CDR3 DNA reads TGCGGCGTTGAAGGCGGGAGGCCCCCATTCTACAAGCAGTACTTC.